These 7 T cell receptor beta chains originate from one sample sequenced in a study of T cells expressing NK-cell markers. TCRdb reprocessed the 5' RACE reads and keeps a single row for each CDR3 protein, giving no DNA. The data show about 260,000 distinct CDR3 sequences, and the top ten clones hold about 0.39%. The sample was blood T cells: a sorted CD56 or NKG2C T cell subset, CD4+ or CD8+ T cells, or bulk PBMC T cells (not recorded which). The source is a man in his late teens or twenties in good health.

The V gene is TRBV20-1, the J gene TRBJ2-3. Germline CDR1 is DFQATT and CDR2 is SNEGSKA (reference sequence). This CDR3 is 15 amino acids long. The CDR3 is CSAREEYRHTDTQYF.

This chain links TRBV7-9 with TRBJ2-7; TCRdb selects TRBD1, and the lack of DNA leaves this call unchecked. This CDR3 region has 15 residues. Germline CDR1 is SEHNR and CDR2 is FQNEAQ (reference sequence). CDR3: CASSSRWGKSYEQYF.

This sequence joins TRBV20-1 and TRBJ1-2. The CDR3 consists of 12 residues. The germline gives CDR1 DFQATT, CDR2 SNEGSKA (reference sequence). CDR3 region: CRGLLGIDGYTF.

The gene calls are TRBV27 and TRBJ2-7. The CDR3 length is 15 residues. Germline assignment: CDR1 MNHEY and CDR2 SMNVEV (reference sequence). The CDR3 loop is CASSPAAAGLHEQYF.

The V call is TRBV20-1, the J call TRBJ2-3; the TCRdb D gene call, TRBD2, has no DNA to confirm it. This CDR3 is built from 15 residues. Per germline, CDR1 DFQATT and CDR2 SNEGSKA (reference sequence). The CDR3 sequence is CSATDYLRSTDTQYF.

The V call is TRBV7-2, the J call TRBJ2-6. Germline CDR1 is SGHTA and CDR2 is FQGNSA. The CDR3 totals 16 residues. The CDR3 sequence is CASSSSVRSGANVLTF.

The chain is built from TRBV20-1 and TRBJ2-3. The CDR3 contains 16 residues. Germline lookup yields CDR1 DFQATT and CDR2 SNEGSKA (reference sequence). The CDR3 sequence: CSARDHAAPNTDTQYF.